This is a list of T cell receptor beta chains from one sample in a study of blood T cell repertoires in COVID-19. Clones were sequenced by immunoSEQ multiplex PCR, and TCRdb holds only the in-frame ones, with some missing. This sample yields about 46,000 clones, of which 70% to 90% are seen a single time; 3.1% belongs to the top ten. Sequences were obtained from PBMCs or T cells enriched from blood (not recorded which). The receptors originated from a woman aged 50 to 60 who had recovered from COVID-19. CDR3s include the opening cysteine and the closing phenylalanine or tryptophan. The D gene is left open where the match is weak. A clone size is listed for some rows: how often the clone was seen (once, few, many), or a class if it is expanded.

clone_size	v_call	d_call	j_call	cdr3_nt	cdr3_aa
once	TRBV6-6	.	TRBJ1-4	TGTGCCAGCAGATCCCCGGGGGACCGCCGAGGAGAAAAACTGTTTTTT	CASRSPGDRRGEKLFF
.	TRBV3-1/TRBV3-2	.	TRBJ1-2	TGTGCCAGCAGCCAAGATACGGCAGGGAACTATGGCTACACCTTC	CASSQDTAGNYGYTF
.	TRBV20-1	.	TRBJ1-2	TGCAGTGCCCTTGCCTCGGGGGTCTACACCTTC	CSALASGVYTF
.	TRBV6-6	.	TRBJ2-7	TGTGCCAGCAGTCCGAACTATCCAGGGCCGGGGGCCTACGAGCAGTACTTC	CASSPNYPGPGAYEQYF
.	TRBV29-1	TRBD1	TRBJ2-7	TGCAGCGTTGCCGGGACAGGGGAAGGGCAGTACTTC	CSVAGTGEGQYF
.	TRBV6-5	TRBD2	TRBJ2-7	TGTGCCAGCAGTTACGAAAGGACGGGAGGCTACGAGCAGTACTTC	CASSYERTGGYEQYF
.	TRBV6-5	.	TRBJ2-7	TGTGCCAGCAGTTTCAGAGAAGGAGTCTCCTACGAGCAGTACTTC	CASSFREGVSYEQYF
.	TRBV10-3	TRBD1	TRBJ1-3	TGTGCCATCAGTGAGGGAGGACAGGCTCGAAGCCACTCTGGAAACACCATATATTTT	CAISEGGQARSHSGNTIYF
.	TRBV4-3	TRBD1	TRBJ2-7	TGCGCCAGCAGCAGGGACAGGGGAAGGTCCTACGAGCAGTACTTC	CASSRDRGRSYEQYF
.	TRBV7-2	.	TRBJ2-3	TGTGCCAGCAGCTCCACAGGGATAACAGATACGCAGTATTTT	CASSSTGITDTQYF
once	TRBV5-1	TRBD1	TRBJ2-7	TGCGCCAGCAGCGTCGGGGGGACAGGGGGCTCCGAGCAGTACTTC	CASSVGGTGGSEQYF
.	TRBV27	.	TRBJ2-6	TGTGCCAGCAGTCCCACCCTGGGGGGACTGGGGCTTAAGGGGGCCAACGTCCTGACTTTC	CASSPTLGGLGLKGANVLTF
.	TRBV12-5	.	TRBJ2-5	TGTGCTAGTGGTCAGGGGGGTTCTCAAGAGACCCAGTACTTC	CASGQGGSQETQYF
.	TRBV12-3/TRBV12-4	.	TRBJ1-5	TGTGCCAGCAGTCCCACAGAAGGCGGGCAGCATTTT	CASSPTEGGQHF
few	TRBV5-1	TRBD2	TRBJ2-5	TGCGCCAGCAGCTTACTAGCGGGGGGCCTAGGTCAAGAGACCCAGTACTTC	CASSLLAGGLGQETQYF
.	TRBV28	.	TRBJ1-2	TGTGCCAGCAGTTTATTCCCGGAGAACTATGGCTACACCTTC	CASSLFPENYGYTF
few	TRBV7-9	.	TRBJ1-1	TGTGCCAGCAGCTTAGGGAGGGACGGCGAAGCTTTCTTT	CASSLGRDGEAFF
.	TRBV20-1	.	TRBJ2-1	TGCAGTGCTGCTCGGGACTTTGAGCAGTTCTTC	CSAARDFEQFF
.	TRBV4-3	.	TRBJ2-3	TGCGCCAGCAGCCAAGGAGGAGGGATCACAGATACGCAGTATTTT	CASSQGGGITDTQYF
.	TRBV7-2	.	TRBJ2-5	TGTGCCAGCAGCTCCTTTCTACTAGAGGGAGAGACCCAGTACTTC	CASSSFLLEGETQYF
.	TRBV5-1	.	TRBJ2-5	TGCGCCAGCAGCTCCGGACCAGGGGACGGGGAGACCCAGTACTTC	CASSSGPGDGETQYF
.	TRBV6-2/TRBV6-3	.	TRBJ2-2	TGTGCCAGCAGTGCACAGGGTACCGGGGAGCTGTTTTTT	CASSAQGTGELFF
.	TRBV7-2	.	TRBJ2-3	TGTGCCAGCAGCTTGGGGCATAGCAGCACGGATACGCAGTATTTT	CASSLGHSSTDTQYF
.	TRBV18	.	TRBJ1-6	TGTGCCAGCTCACGGGAAAGCGCGGGGCCCCTCCACTTT	CASSRESAGPLHF